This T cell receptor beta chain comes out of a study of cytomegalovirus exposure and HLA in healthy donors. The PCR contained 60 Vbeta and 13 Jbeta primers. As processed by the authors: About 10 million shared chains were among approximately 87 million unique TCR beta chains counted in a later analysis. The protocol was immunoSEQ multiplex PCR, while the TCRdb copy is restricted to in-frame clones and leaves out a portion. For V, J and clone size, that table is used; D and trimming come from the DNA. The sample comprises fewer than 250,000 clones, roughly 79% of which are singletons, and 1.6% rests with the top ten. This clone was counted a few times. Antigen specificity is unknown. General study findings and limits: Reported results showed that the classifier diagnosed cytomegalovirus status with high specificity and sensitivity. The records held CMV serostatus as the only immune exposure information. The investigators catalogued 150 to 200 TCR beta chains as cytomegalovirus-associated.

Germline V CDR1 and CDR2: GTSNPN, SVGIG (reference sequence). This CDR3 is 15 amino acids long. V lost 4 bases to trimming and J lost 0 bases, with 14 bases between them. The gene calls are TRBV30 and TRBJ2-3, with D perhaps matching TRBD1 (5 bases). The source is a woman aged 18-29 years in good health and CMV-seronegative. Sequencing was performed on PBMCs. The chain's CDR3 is CAWTSDQGSTDTQYF. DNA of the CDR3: TGTGCCTGGACGTCCGATCAGGGCAGCACAGATACGCAGTATTTT.